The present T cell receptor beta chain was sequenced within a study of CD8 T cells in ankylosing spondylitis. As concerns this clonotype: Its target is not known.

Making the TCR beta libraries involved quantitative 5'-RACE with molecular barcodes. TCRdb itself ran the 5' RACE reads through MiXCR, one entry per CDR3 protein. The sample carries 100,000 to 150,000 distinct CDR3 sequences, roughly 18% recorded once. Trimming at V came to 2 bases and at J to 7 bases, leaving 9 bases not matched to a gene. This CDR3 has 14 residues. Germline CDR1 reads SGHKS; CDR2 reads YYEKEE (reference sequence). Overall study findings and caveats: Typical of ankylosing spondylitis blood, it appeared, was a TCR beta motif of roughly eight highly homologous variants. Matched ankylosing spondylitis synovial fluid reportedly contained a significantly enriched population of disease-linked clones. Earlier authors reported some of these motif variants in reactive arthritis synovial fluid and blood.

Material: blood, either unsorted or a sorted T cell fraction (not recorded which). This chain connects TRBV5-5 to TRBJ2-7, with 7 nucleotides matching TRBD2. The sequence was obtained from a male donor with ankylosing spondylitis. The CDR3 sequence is CASSFFAGVGEQYF. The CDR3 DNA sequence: TGTGCCAGCAGCTTCTTCGCGGGAGTAGGGGAGCAGTACTTC.